This TCR beta chain was sequenced in a study of cytotoxic CD8 clonotypes in ibrutinib-treated CLL. For the study at large: Partial responses totalled approximately 25 and complete responses 2; after median around 74 months, approximately 15 remained remitted and approximately 12 progressed. Investigators collected response samples after a median approximately eleven months of treatment, range 6 to 36. Study-wide results and limits: In sustained-remission versus progressing patients, sampling times differed. Upon ibrutinib response clonality rose, and upon progression it fell back toward baseline.

Germline assignment: CDR1 SGHDT and CDR2 YYEEEE. CDR3 length: 13 amino acids. V was trimmed by 0 bases and J by 2 bases, leaving 6 bases between them. With regard to this clone: Its antigen is as yet unknown.

Measured with immunoSEQ multiplex PCR; TCRdb has only the in-frame clones, and not every one. This sample has 200,000 to 250,000 clones, with roughly 65% found just once. The starting material was PBMCs, obtained after 12 months of ibrutinib treatment. The source of this sequence is a human donor with chronic lymphocytic leukemia. The chain is built from TRBV5-6 and TRBJ2-7; D remains unclear. CDR3 loop: CASSLAGPYEQYF. The CDR3 coding sequence is TGTGCCAGCAGCTTGGCAGGACCCTACGAGCAGTACTTC. The full variable domain, with the rest looked up from reference TRBV5-6 and TRBJ2-7, is DAGVTQSPTHLIKTRGQQVTLRCSPKSGHDTVSWYQQALGQGPQFIFQYYEEEERQRGNFPDRFSGHQFPNYSSELNVNALLLGDSALYLCASSLAGPYEQYFGPGTRLTVT.